The 14 T cell receptor beta chains given below trace back to one sample, sequenced in a study of patients and donors after allogeneic stem cell transplantation. TCRdb used MiXCR to reprocess the RT-PCR reads, holding one entry per CDR3 protein. The table lists roughly 40,000 distinct CDR3 sequences, about 30% of them singletons. Sequencing input: blood, either unsorted or a sorted T cell fraction (not recorded which). These TCRs come from a human donor who was either an allogeneic HSCT recipient or a stem cell or donor lymphocyte infusion donor (not recorded which). It is not recorded whose cells these are; they may come from a transplant donor.

This chain links TRBV12-3 or TRBV12-4 with TRBJ2-7; weak D call: TRBD2 (5 bases). The length of the CDR3 is 15 residues. V gave up 3 bases and J gave up 5 bases, with 17 bases separating them. The CDR3: CASSFREADYDEQYF. The CDR3, as DNA: TGTGCCAGCAGTTTTCGTGAAGCTGACTACGACGAGCAGTACTTC.

This clonotype was observed a few times. The J gene is TRBJ2-1, the V gene TRBV4-3; 9 bases are a match to TRBD2. After removal of 0 bases from V and 6 bases from J, the junction contained 3 bases not matched to a gene. Germline V gene data show CDR1 as LGHNA and CDR2 as YSLEER. The CDR3 has 15 amino acids. In DNA, the CDR3 is TGCGCCAGCAGCCAAGAGGGACTAGCAATCAATGAGCAGTTCTTC. Protein product: CASSQEGLAINEQFF.

The rearrangement links TRBV25-1 to TRBJ2-7; D might be TRBD1 (6 bases). The germline V gene encodes CDR1 MGHDK and CDR2 SYGVNS. Trimming removed 3 bases from V and 3 bases from J, with 12 bases in between. CDR3 length: 14 residues. The DNA of the CDR3 is TGTGCCAGCAGTGACAGGGGACCCCACTACGAGCAGTACTTC. It is translated as CASSDRGPHYEQYF.

The chain carries TRBV5-5 and TRBJ2-1; 8 positions match TRBD2. The V gene end was trimmed by 5 bases and the J gene end by 2 bases; junction bases not matched to a gene: 6. This CDR3 comprises 15 residues. Germline CDR1 is SGHKS and CDR2 is YYEKEE (reference sequence). Written as DNA, the CDR3 is TGTGCCAGCAGTGTCGGGACTAGTACCTACAATGAGCAGTTCTTC. This sequence encodes CASSVGTSTYNEQFF.

The CDR3 sequence is CASSQPPTGPYGYTF. For the CDR3, the DNA is TGTGCCAGCAGTCAACCTCCGACAGGGCCCTATGGCTACACCTTC. The V gene is TRBV28, the J gene TRBJ1-2; 7 bases match TRBD1. The V gene end was trimmed by 5 bases and the J gene end by 4 bases; junction bases not matched to a gene: 10. This CDR3 spans 15 amino acids. In germline, CDR1 is MDHEN, CDR2 SYDVKM.

This clonotype was picked up a small number of times. This sequence joins TRBV5-6 and TRBJ1-5, with D uncertain. V was clipped by 1 base and J by 6 bases, with 17 bases between them. The CDR3 loop spans 16 amino acids. In germline, CDR1 is SGHDT, CDR2 YYEEEE. In DNA form, the CDR3 reads TGTGCCAGCAGCTTGCTGGGTAGGGCGCTCGGTCAGCCCCAGCATTTT. Translated: CASSLLGRALGQPQHF. Filled out from reference TRBV5-6 and TRBJ1-5, the complete variable domain reads DAGVTQSPTHLIKTRGQQVTLRCSPKSGHDTVSWYQQALGQGPQFIFQYYEEEERQRGNFPDRFSGHQFPNYSSELNVNALLLGDSALYLCASSLLGRALGQPQHFGDGTRLSIL.

This clonotype was seen a handful of times. This chain links TRBV20-1 with TRBJ2-1; TRBD2 agrees at 8 bases. CDR1 is DFQATT and CDR2 is SNEGSKA in the germline V gene (reference sequence). The CDR3 totals 16 residues. After removal of 3 bases from V and 7 bases from J, the junction contained 14 bases not matched to a gene. The CDR3 DNA is TGCAGTGCTAGCCACCCTCGTAGCGGGGAGAGGAATGAGCAGTTCTTC. Amino acid sequence: CSASHPRSGERNEQFF.

There are a few counts of this clonotype. The rearrangement links TRBV5-1 to TRBJ2-5; 9 bases align to TRBD1. This CDR3 has 16 amino acids. V was clipped by 1 base and J by 5 bases; unmatched bases: 9. Germline CDR1 and CDR2: SGHRS and YFSETQ. In DNA, the CDR3 is TGCGCCAGCAGCTTGTCCTCGGGGACAGGGCTCGAGACCCAGTACTTC. Translation gives CASSLSSGTGLETQYF. Together with reference TRBV5-1 and TRBJ2-5, the CDR3 gives the full variable domain: KAGVTQTPRYLIKTRGQQVTLSCSPISGHRSVSWYQQTPGQGLQFLFEYFSETQRNKGNFPGRFSGRQFSNSRSEMNVSTLELGDSALYLCASSLSSGTGLETQYFGPGTRLLVL.

This clonotype was seen ten or more times. V and J are TRBV24-1 and TRBJ1-5, with D unclear. The germline V gene encodes CDR1 KGHDR and CDR2 SFDVKD. The CDR3 has 12 residues. The V gene lost 3 bases and the J gene lost 4 bases, with 3 bases spanning the gap. The CDR3 nucleotides read TGTGCCACCAGTGATGGTAATCAGCCCCAGCATTTT. Protein product: CATSDGNQPQHF.

In its sample, this clonotype was seen many times. The chain employs TRBV25-1 and TRBJ1-1; TRBD1 aligns across 7 bases. Germline CDR1 reads MGHDK; CDR2 reads SYGVNS. The CDR3 is 15 amino acids. V shed 2 bases, J shed 2 bases, and the junction held 5 bases outside the gene matches. CDR3 region: CASSEKGAANTEAFF. The CDR3 DNA reads as TGTGCCAGCAGTGAAAAGGGGGCAGCTAACACTGAAGCTTTCTTT.

The J gene is TRBJ1-3, the V gene TRBV10-3, with a possible D match to TRBD1 (5 bases). This CDR3 is 16 amino acids long. CDR1 and CDR2 from the germline V gene are ENHRY and SYGVKD. V was clipped by 6 bases and J by 4 bases, with 19 bases between them. Here the CDR3 reads CAISRQGKAAGNTIYF. In nucleotides, the CDR3 is TGTGCCATCAGCAGGCAGGGTAAAGCGGCGGGAAACACCATATATTTT.

The rearrangement joins TRBV20-1 to TRBJ2-1; the match to TRBD2 covers 15 bases. Germline V lookup: CDR1 DFQATT, CDR2 SNEGSKA (reference sequence). This CDR3 has 13 residues. Losses at the gene ends were 4 bases for V and 15 bases for J; bases not matched to a gene: 7. The CDR3 DNA reads as TGCAGTGCTACGGGACTAGCGGGAGGCCCCGGGTTCTTC. This encodes CSATGLAGGPGFF.

Notes on this clonotype: One junction end does not reproduce the germline sequence, and a read error may be involved. The genes are TRBV7-2 and TRBJ1-3; D gene uncertain. CDR3 length equals 15 residues. The germline V gene encodes CDR1 SGHTA and CDR2 FQGNSA. As DNA, the CDR3 is TGTGCCAGCAGCTTAGTTCCTTCTGGTGGAAGCACCATATATTTT. Protein: CASSLVPSGGSTIYF.

The J gene is TRBJ2-2, the V gene TRBV12-3 or TRBV12-4, with unresolved D. Trimming took off 0 bases at V and 6 bases at J, with 14 bases between the two ends. The CDR3 covers 16 residues. CDR3: CASSLALLFSAGELFF. In nucleotides, the CDR3 is TGTGCCAGCAGTTTAGCGCTTTTATTCTCGGCCGGGGAGCTGTTTTTT.